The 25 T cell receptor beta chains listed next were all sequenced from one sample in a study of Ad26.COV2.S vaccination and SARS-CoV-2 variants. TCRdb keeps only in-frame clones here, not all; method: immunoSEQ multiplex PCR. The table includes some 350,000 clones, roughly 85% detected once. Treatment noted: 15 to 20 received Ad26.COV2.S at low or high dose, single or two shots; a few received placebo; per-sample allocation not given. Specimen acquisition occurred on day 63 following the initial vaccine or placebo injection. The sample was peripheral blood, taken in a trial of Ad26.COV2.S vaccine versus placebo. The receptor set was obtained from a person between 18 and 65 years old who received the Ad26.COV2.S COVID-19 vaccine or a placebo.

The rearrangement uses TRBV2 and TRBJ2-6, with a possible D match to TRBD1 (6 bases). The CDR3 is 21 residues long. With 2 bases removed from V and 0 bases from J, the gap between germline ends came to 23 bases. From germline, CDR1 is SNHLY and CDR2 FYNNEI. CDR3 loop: CASSEYVLGDTLISGANVLTF. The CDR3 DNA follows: TGTGCCAGCAGTGAATACGTTTTGGGGGACACCCTTATCTCTGGGGCCAACGTCCTGACTTTC.

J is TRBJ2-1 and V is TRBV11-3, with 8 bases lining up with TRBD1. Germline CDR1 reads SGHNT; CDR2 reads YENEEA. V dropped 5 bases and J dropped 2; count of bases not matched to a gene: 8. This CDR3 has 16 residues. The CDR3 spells CASSKQGAVTYNEQFF. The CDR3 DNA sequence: TGTGCCAGCAGCAAGCAGGGGGCTGTTACCTACAATGAGCAGTTCTTC.

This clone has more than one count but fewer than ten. The CDR3 sequence is CASSLSSYEQYF. The CDR3, as DNA: TGTGCCAGCAGCCTGAGCTCCTACGAGCAGTACTTC. V and J are TRBV25-1 and TRBJ2-7; D is uncertain. In germline, CDR1 is MGHDK, CDR2 SYGVNS. The germline V and J ends were trimmed by 6 bases and 0 bases, with 6 bases remaining between them. The CDR3 totals 12 residues.

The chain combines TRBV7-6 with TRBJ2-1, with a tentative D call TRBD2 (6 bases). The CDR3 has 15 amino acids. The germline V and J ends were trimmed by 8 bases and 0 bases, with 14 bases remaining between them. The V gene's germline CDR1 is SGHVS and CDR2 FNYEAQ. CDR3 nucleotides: TGTGCCAGCGGTCGACAGACTAGCTCCTACAATGAGCAGTTCTTC. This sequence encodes CASGRQTSSYNEQFF.

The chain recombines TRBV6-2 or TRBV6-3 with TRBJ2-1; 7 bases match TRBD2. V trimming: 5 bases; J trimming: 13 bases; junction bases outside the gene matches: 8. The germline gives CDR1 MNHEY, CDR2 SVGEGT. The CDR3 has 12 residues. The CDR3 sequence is CASSPPLAHQFF. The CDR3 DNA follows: TGTGCCAGCAGTCCCCCACTAGCGCACCAGTTCTTC.

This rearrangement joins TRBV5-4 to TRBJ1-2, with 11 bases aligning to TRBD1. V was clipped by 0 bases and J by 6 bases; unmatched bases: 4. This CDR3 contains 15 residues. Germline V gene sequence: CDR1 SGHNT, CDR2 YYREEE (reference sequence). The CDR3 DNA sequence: TGTGCCAGCAGCTTGGATCTGGGACAGGGGGATGGCTACACCTTC. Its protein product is CASSLDLGQGDGYTF.

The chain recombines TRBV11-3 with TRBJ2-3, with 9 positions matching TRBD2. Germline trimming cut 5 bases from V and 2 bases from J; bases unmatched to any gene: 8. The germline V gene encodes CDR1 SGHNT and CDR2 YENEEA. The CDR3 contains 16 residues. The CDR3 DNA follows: TGTGCCAGCAGCCCAAACGCGGGGGGGTACACAGATACGCAGTATTTT. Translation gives CASSPNAGGYTDTQYF.

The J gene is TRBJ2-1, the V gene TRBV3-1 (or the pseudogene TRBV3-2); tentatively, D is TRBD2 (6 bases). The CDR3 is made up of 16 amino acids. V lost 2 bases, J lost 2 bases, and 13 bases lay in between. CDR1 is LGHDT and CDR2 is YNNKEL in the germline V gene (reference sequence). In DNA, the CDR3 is TGTGCCAGCAGCCAACGGAGGGGCTTCGCCTACAATGAGCAGTTCTTC. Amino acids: CASSQRRGFAYNEQFF.

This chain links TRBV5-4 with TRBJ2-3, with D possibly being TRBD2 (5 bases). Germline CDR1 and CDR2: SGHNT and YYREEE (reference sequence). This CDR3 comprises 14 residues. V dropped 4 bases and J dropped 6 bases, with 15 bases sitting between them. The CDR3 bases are TGTGCCAGCAGCGAACTAGGGTGGGAGGATACGCAGTATTTT. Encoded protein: CASSELGWEDTQYF.

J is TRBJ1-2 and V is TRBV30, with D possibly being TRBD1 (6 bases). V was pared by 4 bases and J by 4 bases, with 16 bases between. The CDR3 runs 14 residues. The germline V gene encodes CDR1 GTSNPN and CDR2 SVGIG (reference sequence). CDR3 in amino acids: CAWTLLGGAYGYTF. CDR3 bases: TGTGCCTGGACCCTACTGGGGGGGGCCTATGGCTACACCTTC.

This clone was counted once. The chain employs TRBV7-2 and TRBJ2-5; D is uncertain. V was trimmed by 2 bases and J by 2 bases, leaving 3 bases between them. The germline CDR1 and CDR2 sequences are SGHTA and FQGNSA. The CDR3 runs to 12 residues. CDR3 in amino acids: CASSLRQETQYF. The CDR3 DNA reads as TGTGCCAGCAGCTTACGTCAAGAGACCCAGTACTTC.

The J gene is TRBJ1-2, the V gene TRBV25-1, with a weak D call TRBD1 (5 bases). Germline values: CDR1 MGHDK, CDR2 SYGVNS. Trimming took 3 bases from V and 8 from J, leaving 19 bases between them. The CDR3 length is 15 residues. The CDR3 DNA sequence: TGTGCCAGCAGTGACAGGGTCGGGTTCGGGTTGGGCTACACCTTC. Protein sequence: CASSDRVGFGLGYTF.

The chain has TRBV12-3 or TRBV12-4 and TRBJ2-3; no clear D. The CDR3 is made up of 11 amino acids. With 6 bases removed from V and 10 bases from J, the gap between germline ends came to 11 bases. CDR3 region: CASRSSGAQYF. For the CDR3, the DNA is TGTGCCAGCAGGTCGTCCGGTGCGCAGTATTTT.

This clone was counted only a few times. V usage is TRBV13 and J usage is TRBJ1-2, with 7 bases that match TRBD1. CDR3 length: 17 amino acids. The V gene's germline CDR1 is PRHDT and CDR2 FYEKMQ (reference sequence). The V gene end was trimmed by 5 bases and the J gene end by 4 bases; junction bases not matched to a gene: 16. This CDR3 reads CASSRAGDSLRGYGYTF. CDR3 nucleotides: TGTGCCAGCAGCCGGGCCGGGGACAGCCTTCGGGGCTATGGCTACACCTTC. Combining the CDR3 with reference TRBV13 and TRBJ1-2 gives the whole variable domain AAGVIQSPRHLIKEKRETATLKCYPIPRHDTVYWYQQGPGQDPQFLISFYEKMQSDKGSIPDRFSAQQFSDYHSELNMSSLELGDSALYFCASSRAGDSLRGYGYTFGSGTRLTVV.

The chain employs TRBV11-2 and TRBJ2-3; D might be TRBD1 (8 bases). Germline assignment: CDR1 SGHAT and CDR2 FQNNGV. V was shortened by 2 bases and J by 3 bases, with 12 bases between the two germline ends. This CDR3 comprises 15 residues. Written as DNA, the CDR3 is TGTGCCAGCAGCTTACAACAGGGGGGGACAGATACGCAGTATTTT. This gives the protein CASSLQQGGTDTQYF.

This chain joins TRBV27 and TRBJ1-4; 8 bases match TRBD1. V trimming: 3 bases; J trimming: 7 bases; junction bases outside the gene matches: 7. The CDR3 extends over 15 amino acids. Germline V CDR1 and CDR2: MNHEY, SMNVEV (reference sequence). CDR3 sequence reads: CASSFLTGGGEKLFF. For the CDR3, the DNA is TGTGCCAGCAGTTTTCTCACAGGGGGGGGTGAAAAACTGTTTTTT.

The CDR3 coding sequence is TGCGCCAGCAGCTTGGCCGGACAGGGGGCGTCCACTGAAGCTTTCTTT. Its translation: CASSLAGQGASTEAFF. The chain couples TRBV5-1 to TRBJ1-1; TRBD1 matches at 11 bases. CDR3 length equals 16 residues. The V and J ends lost 0 bases and 4 bases, in that order; junction bases with no gene match: 5. The germline CDR1 and CDR2 sequences are SGHRS and YFSETQ.

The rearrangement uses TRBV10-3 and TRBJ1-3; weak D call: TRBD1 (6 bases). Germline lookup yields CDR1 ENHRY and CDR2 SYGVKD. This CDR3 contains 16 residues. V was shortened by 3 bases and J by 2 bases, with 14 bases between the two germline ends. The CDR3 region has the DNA TGTGCCATCAGTGAAGCACAGGGCCTTACTGGAAACACCATATATTTT. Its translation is CAISEAQGLTGNTIYF.

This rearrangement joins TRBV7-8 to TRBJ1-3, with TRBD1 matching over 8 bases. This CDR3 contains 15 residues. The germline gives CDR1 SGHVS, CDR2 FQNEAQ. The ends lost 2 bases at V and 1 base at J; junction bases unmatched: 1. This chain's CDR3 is CASSLQGASGNTIYF. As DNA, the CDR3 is TGTGCCAGCAGCTTACAGGGGGCTTCTGGAAACACCATATATTTT. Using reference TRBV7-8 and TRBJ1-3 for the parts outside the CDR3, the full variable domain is GAGVSQSPRYKVAKRGQDVALRCDPISGHVSLFWYQQALGQGPEFLTYFQNEAQLDKSGLPSDRFFAERPEGSVSTLKIQRTQQEDSAVYLCASSLQGASGNTIYFGEGSWLTVV.

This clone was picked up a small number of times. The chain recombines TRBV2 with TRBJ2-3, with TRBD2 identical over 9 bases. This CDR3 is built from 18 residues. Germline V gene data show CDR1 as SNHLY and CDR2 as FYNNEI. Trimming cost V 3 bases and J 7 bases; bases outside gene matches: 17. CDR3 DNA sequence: TGTGCCAGCAGTGAGCTGGAGGCGGTTGGCGGGGGGGCAAATACGCAGTATTTT. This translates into CASSELEAVGGGANTQYF.

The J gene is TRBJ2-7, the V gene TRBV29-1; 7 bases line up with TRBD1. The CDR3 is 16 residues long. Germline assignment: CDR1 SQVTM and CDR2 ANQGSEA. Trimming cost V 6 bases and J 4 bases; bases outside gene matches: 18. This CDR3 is CSVRSRTGGIAYEQYF. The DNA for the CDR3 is TGCAGCGTCCGCAGCAGGACAGGAGGAATCGCGTACGAGCAGTACTTC.

CDR3 sequence reads: CASSRREDQPQHF. CDR3 bases: TGTGCCAGCAGTCGGAGGGAGGATCAGCCCCAGCATTTT. The chain uses TRBV7-9 and TRBJ1-5; D not certain. The CDR3 has 13 residues. V lost 6 bases and J lost 5, with 11 bases in between. CDR1 is SEHNR, CDR2 FQNEAQ, per germline (reference sequence).

This CDR3 reads CASSQVRGKGANVLTF. The CDR3, as DNA: TGTGCCAGCAGCCAAGTCAGGGGAAAAGGGGCCAACGTCCTGACTTTC. The rearrangement uses TRBV14 and TRBJ2-6; a possible D gene is TRBD1 (6 bases). Trimming cost V 1 base and J 4 bases, with 11 bases left between them. Looked up from germline, CDR1 is SGHDN and CDR2 is FVKESK. The CDR3 runs 16 residues.

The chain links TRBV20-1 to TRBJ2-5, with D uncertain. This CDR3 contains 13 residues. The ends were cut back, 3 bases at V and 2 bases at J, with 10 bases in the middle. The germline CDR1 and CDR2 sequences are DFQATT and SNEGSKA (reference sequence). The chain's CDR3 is CSASNGRQETQYF. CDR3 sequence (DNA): TGCAGTGCTAGTAACGGCCGTCAAGAGACCCAGTACTTC.

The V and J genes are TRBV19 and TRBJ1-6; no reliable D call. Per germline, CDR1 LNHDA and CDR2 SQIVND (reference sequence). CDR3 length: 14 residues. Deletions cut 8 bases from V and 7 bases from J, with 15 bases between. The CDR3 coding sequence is TGTGCCAGTCCTAGACGGCTCCCGAATTCACCCCTCCACTTT. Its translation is CASPRRLPNSPLHF.